Below are 12 T cell receptor beta chains sequenced from a single sample in a study of cytotoxic CD8 clonotypes in ibrutinib-treated CLL. Repertoires were generated with immunoSEQ multiplex PCR, while TCRdb's copy carries only in-frame clones and drops some. The sample consists of about 14,000 clones, 55% to 70% of them appearing once. The sequencing here drew on PBMCs, taken before ibrutinib treatment. The receptor source for this set is a human donor with chronic lymphocytic leukemia.

The chain uses TRBV5-6 and TRBJ2-7; no clear D gene. Germline loops: CDR1 SGHDT, CDR2 YYEEEE. The CDR3 totals 11 residues. The germline V and J ends were trimmed by 0 bases and 4 bases, with 2 bases remaining between them. In nucleotides, the CDR3 is TGTGCCAGCAGCTTGGTTTACGAGCAGTACTTC. Its translation: CASSLVYEQYF.

J is TRBJ2-5 and V is TRBV30, with 9 bases matching TRBD1. The end of the DNA aligns better with TRBJ2-7, so the J call may be wrong. The CDR3 consists of 12 residues. The germline V gene has CDR1 GTSNPN and CDR2 SVGIG (reference sequence). The CDR3 nucleotides are TGTGCCTGGCGACAGGGGGATTACGAGCAGTACTTC. Protein sequence: CAWRQGDYEQYF.

The chain has TRBV6-6 and TRBJ1-1, with TRBD1 identical over 7 bases. CDR1 is MNHNY, CDR2 SVGAGI, per germline (reference sequence). The CDR3 length is 12 residues. The V segment lost 8 bases and the J segment 0 bases; nucleotides outside the gene matches: 0. The CDR3 DNA is TGTGCCAGCGGACAGGTGAACACTGAAGCTTTCTTT. Translating it yields CASGQVNTEAFF.

The CDR3 DNA is TGTGCCAGCTGTTGGGCTCAAGGTAGCACTGAAGCTTTCTTT. Amino acids: CASCWAQGSTEAFF. This chain joins TRBV11-2 and TRBJ1-1; D is unclear. V was cut by 8 bases and J by 4 bases, with 17 bases left in between. Germline V gene data show CDR1 as SGHAT and CDR2 as FQNNGV. The CDR3 covers 14 residues.

This clone has a handful of counts. The V and J genes are TRBV29-1 and TRBJ2-7; weak D call: TRBD1 (8 bases). V was clipped by 4 bases and J by 4 bases, with 17 bases between them. This CDR3 is 14 amino acids long. CDR1 is SQVTM and CDR2 is ANQGSEA in the germline V gene. The CDR3 loop reads CSVVDIQGGYEQYF. CDR3 DNA sequence: TGCAGCGTTGTGGATATACAGGGGGGGTACGAGCAGTACTTC.

The gene calls are TRBV5-1 and TRBJ2-5, with TRBD1 matching over 8 bases. Germline CDR1 and CDR2: SGHRS and YFSETQ. Trimming removed 0 bases from V and 3 bases from J; junction bases left unmatched: 1. CDR3 size: 14 residues. CDR3 loop: CASSLDRGEETQYF. DNA of the CDR3: TGCGCCAGCAGCTTGGACAGGGGGGAAGAGACCCAGTACTTC.

CDR3 residues: CASSDATDAYNSPLHF. The CDR3 DNA sequence: TGTGCCAGCAGTGATGCGACAGACGCCTATAATTCACCCCTCCACTTT. V usage is TRBV2 and J usage is TRBJ1-6; the D gene is possibly TRBD1 (5 bases). Germline V gene sequence: CDR1 SNHLY, CDR2 FYNNEI. The CDR3 totals 16 residues. Trimming took 3 bases from V and 2 from J, leaving 11 bases between them.

The chain employs TRBV7-9 and TRBJ1-2, with 9 bases lining up with TRBD1. Trimming at V came to 5 bases and at J to 7 bases, leaving 8 bases not matched to a gene. The CDR3 length is 14 residues. The germline V gene has CDR1 SEHNR and CDR2 FQNEAQ (reference sequence). CDR3 coding DNA: TGTGCCAGCAGCCACCTACAGGGGGCGCGTGGCTACACCTTC. Protein sequence: CASSHLQGARGYTF.

The rearrangement uses TRBV19 and TRBJ2-3; no firm D call. The CDR3 totals 15 residues. CDR1 and CDR2 (germline): LNHDA, SQIVND (reference sequence). Trimming removed 4 bases at V and 4 bases at J, with 15 bases between. The DNA for the CDR3 is TGTGCCAGTAGTAGAAAAGATGTTGCGTCAGATACGCAGTATTTT. It codes for CASSRKDVASDTQYF.

CDR3 protein: CASSLRGDRANQPQHF. The CDR3 region has the DNA TGTGCCAGCAGCTTAAGGGGAGACAGGGCCAATCAGCCCCAGCATTTT. This sequence joins TRBV7-9 and TRBJ1-5; 7 bases fit TRBD1. V gave up 2 bases and J gave up 3 bases; unmatched junction bases: 7. The CDR3 totals 16 residues. The germline gives CDR1 SEHNR, CDR2 FQNEAQ (reference sequence).

This clone was detected only a few times. The chain uses TRBV27 and TRBJ2-7; D is possibly TRBD1 (6 bases). Between the trimmed V and J ends, which lost 8 bases and 0 bases, there was a span of 17 bases. CDR1 MNHEY and CDR2 SMNVEV come from the germline V gene (reference sequence). This CDR3 spans 15 amino acids. The CDR3 region has the DNA TGTGCCAGCCGACCCAGTATGGGGGCCTCCTACGAGCAGTACTTC. The encoded protein is CASRPSMGASYEQYF.

This chain links TRBV2 with TRBJ2-6, with unresolved D. This CDR3 spans 15 amino acids. Germline CDR1 reads SNHLY; CDR2 reads FYNNEI. The ends were cut back, 6 bases at V and 0 bases at J, with 9 bases in the middle. The CDR3 region is CASSFGVSGANVLTF. DNA for the CDR3: TGTGCCAGCAGCTTTGGGGTCTCTGGGGCCAACGTCCTGACTTTC.